In its sample, the clone carrying this T cell receptor beta chain was seen a few times. Its specificity is unknown. The data belong to a study of T-cell reconstitution after alpha-beta-depleted transplantation in children. Study-level findings and limits: Surviving recipient T cells and thymic progenitors accounted for the high day-60 TCRbeta diversity observed in some patients. Several hundred expanded graft clones reportedly were the source of alpha-beta T cells about two months after transplant. Fresh T-cell production supplied most of the T-cell counts and diversity seen one year after transplant.

The germline V gene has CDR1 ENHRY and CDR2 SYGVKD. The CDR3 sequence is 13 residues long. V lost 10 bases and J 2 bases, leaving 14 bases between the germline ends. The library targeted TCRbeta and was prepared with unique molecular identifiers. TCRdb re-called the PCR reads with MiXCR, one entry per CDR3 protein. The data show hundreds of thousands of distinct CDR3 sequences, with about a sixth seen just once and around 28% held by the top ten. Sequencing used PBMCs, mostly from graft donor cells, obtained 360 days after TCRalphabeta/CD19-depleted stem cell transplant. The rearrangement joins TRBV10-3 to TRBJ2-5, with D possibly called TRBD1 or TRBD2 (6 bases each). The source of this sequence is a boy in the first two years of life who had a stem cell transplant for Wiskott-Aldrich syndrome, so the T cells may come from the graft donor. The DNA of the CDR3 is TGTGCCAGCTTGGGGGGCCTTCAAGAGACCCAGTACTTC. Its protein product is CASLGGLQETQYF.